This T cell receptor beta chain was sequenced during a study of CD8+ T cells in alopecia areata. Study-wide results and limits: Scalp samples also contribute reads from the resident alphabeta T cells found in normal skin.

Extraction of RNA preceded its reverse transcription into cDNA, which served as the sequencing template. Method: immunoSEQ multiplex PCR; TCRdb's copy keeps in-frame clones and lacks some. The repertoire includes 170,000 or so clones, 59% of them detected once, and about 14% sits in the top ten. Both peripheral blood and punch biopsies of lesional scalp skin were obtained from patients who had alopecia areata. This clone was detected only once. Its antigen is not known. The CDR3 loop spans 13 amino acids. Trimming took 3 bases from V and 0 from J, leaving 6 bases between them. Per germline, CDR1 GTSNPN and CDR2 SVGIG (reference sequence).

This chain uses TRBV30 with TRBJ2-4; D gene unclear. The sequencing here drew on CD4+ T cells sorted from blood, taken at week 0. The TCR comes from a human donor with alopecia areata. CDR3 protein: CAWSGIAKNIQYF. The CDR3 nucleotides read TGTGCCTGGAGCGGAATAGCCAAAAACATTCAGTACTTC.